The 28 T cell receptor beta chains listed next were all sequenced from one sample in a study of blood T cell repertoires in COVID-19. Profiled with immunoSEQ multiplex PCR; TCRdb holds only in-frame clones, not every one. The repertoire holds around 88,000 clones, with roughly 80% as singletons. The sequencing sample was made of peripheral blood. The source is a woman of 80 years or more with acute or convalescent COVID-19.

The J gene is TRBJ1-6, the V gene TRBV5-1; 11 nucleotides align to TRBD1. This CDR3 has 14 residues. Germline V gives CDR1 SGHRS, CDR2 YFSETQ. Trimming took 4 bases from V and 10 from J; bases not matched to a gene: 4. The CDR3: CASSPGTGGSPLHF. CDR3 coding DNA: TGCGCCAGCAGCCCCGGGACAGGGGGATCACCCCTCCACTTT.

There are a few counts of this clone. The CDR3 DNA follows: TGTGCCAGCAGCTTTGGCGACAGGGCAGAGACCCAGTACTTC. Translating it yields CASSFGDRAETQYF. The chain employs TRBV5-5 and TRBJ2-5, with 7 bases identical to TRBD1. Trimming removed 2 bases from V and 4 bases from J; junction bases left unmatched: 5. Germline loops: CDR1 SGHKS, CDR2 YYEKEE (reference sequence). The CDR3 loop spans 14 amino acids.

This chain links TRBV7-6 with TRBJ1-4, with D hard to call. The CDR3 has 16 amino acids. Germline V lookup: CDR1 SGHVS, CDR2 FNYEAQ. Trimming removed 7 bases at V and 5 bases at J, with 20 bases between. CDR3 DNA: TGTGCCAGCACCCCCGGCCCCGGGGAGCCGAATGAAAAACTGTTTTTT. Residues: CASTPGPGEPNEKLFF. The full variable domain, completed using reference TRBV7-6 and TRBJ1-4, is GAGVSQSPRYKVTKRGQDVALRCDPISGHVSLYWYRQALGQGPEFLTYFNYEAQQDKSGLPNDRFSAERPEGSISTLTIQRTEQRDSAMYRCASTPGPGEPNEKLFFGSGTQLSVL.

This chain joins TRBV24-1 and TRBJ1-4, with 8 bases fitting TRBD1. From germline, CDR1 is KGHDR and CDR2 SFDVKD. The CDR3 consists of 15 residues. J was trimmed by 4 bases and V by 4 bases; bases with no gene match: 4. CDR3 in DNA: TGTGCCACCAGTGAAGGACAGGGAGTTAATGAAAAACTGTTTTTT. Protein product: CATSEGQGVNEKLFF.

The J gene is TRBJ1-5, the V gene TRBV28; 7 bases fit TRBD1. The V segment lost 9 bases and the J segment 0 bases; nucleotides outside the gene matches: 8. Germline lookup yields CDR1 MDHEN and CDR2 SYDVKM. This CDR3 contains 15 residues. The CDR3 nucleotides are TGTGCCAGTATCTCGGGGACAGATAGCAATCAGCCCCAGCATTTT. It is translated as CASISGTDSNQPQHF. The full variable domain, completed using reference TRBV28 and TRBJ1-5, is DVKVTQSSRYLVKRTGEKVFLECVQDMDHENMFWYRQDPGLGLRLIYFSYDVKMKEKGDIPEGYSVSREKKERFSLILESASTNQTSMYLCASISGTDSNQPQHFGDGTRLSIL.

The chain carries TRBV7-2 and TRBJ2-6, with 7 bases lining up with TRBD1. Germline-derived CDR1 and CDR2 are SGHTA and FQGNSA. This CDR3 is 16 amino acids long. Unmatched junction bases numbered 8, after V lost 5 bases and J lost 4 bases. In DNA form, the CDR3 reads TGTGCCAGCAGCGCCCGTACAGGGGCCGGGGCCAACGTCCTGACTTTC. This sequence encodes CASSARTGAGANVLTF.

This clone was seen a single time. In DNA, the CDR3 is TGTGCCAGCAGCCCTACTGGGGGGGGCCGCTCCCTCTACGAGCAGTACTTC. Translation gives CASSPTGGGRSLYEQYF. The chain employs TRBV5-4 and TRBJ2-7, with D possibly being TRBD2 (7 bases). Germline values: CDR1 SGHNT, CDR2 YYREEE (reference sequence). Trimming removed 4 bases from V and 3 bases from J, with 23 bases in between. The CDR3 contains 17 residues.

A few counts support this clone. The chain uses TRBV7-8 and TRBJ2-7, with TRBD1 matching over 10 bases. V lost 5 bases and J lost 4; bases outside the gene matches: 2. The length of the CDR3 is 13 residues. Germline V gives CDR1 SGHVS, CDR2 FQNEAQ. The CDR3 nucleotides read TGTGCCAGCAGCATGGACAGGGGGTACGAGCAGTACGTC. Translation: CASSMDRGYEQYV.

The chain carries TRBV30 and TRBJ1-2; D gene ambiguous. Deletions cut 3 bases from V and 4 bases from J, with 15 bases between. The CDR3 loop spans 14 amino acids. Germline lookup yields CDR1 GTSNPN and CDR2 SVGIG (reference sequence). The CDR3 region is CAWSPGGLGYGYTF. The CDR3 DNA reads TGTGCCTGGAGCCCGGGAGGGTTAGGCTATGGCTACACCTTC.

This chain uses TRBV7-9 with TRBJ1-1; D is unclear. The CDR3 consists of 11 residues. CDR1 is SEHNR, CDR2 FQNEAQ, per germline (reference sequence). Trimming left V 5 bases short and J 3 bases short, with 4 bases between. CDR3 nucleotide sequence: TGTGCCAGCAGCCCTTACACTGAAGCTTTCTTT. It yields the protein CASSPYTEAFF.

The chain is built from TRBV5-1 and TRBJ2-1; possible D gene TRBD2, 6 bases. Germline lookup yields CDR1 SGHRS and CDR2 YFSETQ. V was shortened by 4 bases and J by 6 bases, with 17 bases between the two germline ends. CDR3 length equals 15 residues. Here the CDR3 reads CASSPGTGLGNEQFF. The CDR3, as DNA: TGCGCCAGCAGCCCGGGGACTGGCCTCGGCAATGAGCAGTTCTTC.

V and J are TRBV5-1 and TRBJ2-3; maybe TRBD1 (6 bases). The length of the CDR3 is 15 residues. Germline values: CDR1 SGHRS, CDR2 YFSETQ. V was clipped by 0 bases and J by 1 base, with 9 bases between them. The CDR3 sequence: CASSLEGTRTDTQYF. DNA of the CDR3: TGCGCCAGCAGCTTGGAGGGGACACGCACAGATACGCAGTATTTT. Variable domain in full (rest from reference TRBV5-1 and TRBJ2-3): KAGVTQTPRYLIKTRGQQVTLSCSPISGHRSVSWYQQTPGQGLQFLFEYFSETQRNKGNFPGRFSGRQFSNSRSEMNVSTLELGDSALYLCASSLEGTRTDTQYFGPGTRLTVL.

The sample holds a few counts of this clone. The chain uses TRBV7-8 and TRBJ1-3, with D tentatively TRBD1 (6 bases). The CDR3 extends over 15 amino acids. Germline-derived CDR1 and CDR2 are SGHVS and FQNEAQ. V was trimmed by 1 base and J by 0 bases, leaving 7 bases between them. This CDR3 reads CASSLDRDSGNTIYF. CDR3 DNA: TGTGCCAGCAGCTTAGACAGGGACTCTGGAAACACCATATATTTT.

The chain combines TRBV27 with TRBJ2-3; tentatively, D is TRBD2 (6 bases). Trimming pared 10 bases from V and 1 base from J, leaving 12 bases between. Germline V gene sequence: CDR1 MNHEY, CDR2 SMNVEV (reference sequence). This CDR3 has 13 amino acids. This chain's CDR3 is CATRLVGTDTQYF. For the CDR3, the DNA is TGTGCCACTAGACTAGTCGGCACAGATACGCAGTATTTT.

CDR3 in amino acids: CASSPRQGTVSGELFF. In DNA form, the CDR3 reads TGTGCCAGCAGCCCGCGACAGGGTACAGTTTCCGGGGAGCTGTTTTTT. This chain links TRBV9 with TRBJ2-2; 7 bases agree with TRBD1. The junction had 12 bases not matched to a gene; V was cut back by 4 bases and J by 6 bases. Germline CDR1 is SGDLS and CDR2 is YYNGEE. CDR3 size: 16 residues.

The V and J genes are TRBV6-5 and TRBJ1-1; TRBD1 is a possible D gene (5 bases). This CDR3 contains 14 residues. The V gene lost 7 bases and the J gene lost 5 bases, with 17 bases spanning the gap. Per the germline V gene, CDR1 is MNHEY and CDR2 is SVGAGI. The CDR3 protein is CASNNQGLGTEAFF. In nucleotides, the CDR3 is TGTGCCAGCAATAACCAGGGTCTTGGGACTGAAGCTTTCTTT.

The rearrangement links TRBV7-9 to TRBJ2-5; TRBD2 aligns across 11 bases. Per the germline V gene, CDR1 is SEHNR and CDR2 is FQNEAQ (reference sequence). The trim removed 4 bases at V and 5 bases at J, leaving 9 bases unmatched. The length of the CDR3 is 16 residues. In DNA form, the CDR3 reads TGTGCCAGCAGCTCTAGCGGGGGGCCCCTCGGGGAGACCCAGTACTTC. This gives the protein CASSSSGGPLGETQYF.

V usage is TRBV29-1 and J usage is TRBJ1-2; 8 nucleotides align to TRBD1. Unmatched junction bases numbered 13, after V lost 5 bases and J lost 8 bases. In germline, CDR1 is SQVTM, CDR2 ANQGSEA. The CDR3 is 14 residues long. CDR3 nucleotides: TGCAGCGTTATAAGGTCAGGGGGCTACGAGGGCTACACCTTC. It translates to CSVIRSGGYEGYTF.

V usage is TRBV2 and J usage is TRBJ1-3, with D perhaps matching TRBD1 (5 bases). Germline lookup yields CDR1 SNHLY and CDR2 FYNNEI. This CDR3 is 14 amino acids long. Trimming shortened V by 6 bases and J by 5 bases, and 14 bases separated the two germline ends. The CDR3 DNA sequence: TGTGCCAGCAGCCCGGGACGGACTAGAAACACCATATATTTT. Protein product: CASSPGRTRNTIYF.

The chain has TRBV6-5 and TRBJ1-6; D is unresolved. Germline V gene lookup returns CDR1 MNHEY and CDR2 SVGAGI. The CDR3 is 12 residues long. V gave up 6 bases and J gave up 8 bases, with 8 bases separating them. The CDR3 bases are TGTGCCAGCAGCATACAAGATTCACCCCTCCACTTT. Its protein product is CASSIQDSPLHF.

Written as DNA, the CDR3 is TGTGCCAGCAGGCAACAGACGAACACTGAAGCTTTCTTT. Translated: CASRQQTNTEAFF. The chain uses TRBV7-2 and TRBJ1-1; D gene uncertain. The CDR3 totals 13 residues. The germline gives CDR1 SGHTA, CDR2 FQGNSA. V was trimmed by 6 bases and J by 1 base, leaving 9 bases between them.

This chain links TRBV28 with TRBJ1-2; D perhaps matches TRBD1 (5 bases). This CDR3 is 13 amino acids long. The germline V and J ends were trimmed by 6 bases and 2 bases, with 10 bases remaining between them. In germline, CDR1 is MDHEN, CDR2 SYDVKM. The CDR3 nucleotides are TGTGCCAGCAGAAAGACAGTGAACTATGGCTACACCTTC. Its protein is CASRKTVNYGYTF.

The genes are TRBV28 and TRBJ2-2, with a weak D call TRBD2 (5 bases). Germline CDR1 reads MDHEN; CDR2 reads SYDVKM. The CDR3 spans 15 residues. Trimming stripped 3 bases from V and 7 bases from J, with 15 bases between. The CDR3 loop is CASSLASRLGGELFF. The CDR3 DNA follows: TGTGCCAGCAGTTTGGCTAGCAGGTTGGGCGGGGAGCTGTTTTTT. The full variable domain, its missing parts supplied by reference TRBV28 and TRBJ2-2, is DVKVTQSSRYLVKRTGEKVFLECVQDMDHENMFWYRQDPGLGLRLIYFSYDVKMKEKGDIPEGYSVSREKKERFSLILESASTNQTSMYLCASSLASRLGGELFFGEGSRLTVL.

The chain carries TRBV7-9 and TRBJ1-3; TRBD1 matches 8 bases. CDR1 is SEHNR and CDR2 is FQNEAQ in the germline V gene (reference sequence). With V trimmed by 5 bases and J by 4 bases, 13 bases remained unmatched. CDR3 size: 17 residues. DNA for the CDR3: TGTGCCAGCAGCCGCCAAGCCGGGACAGGAAAAGGAAACACCATATATTTT. Its translation: CASSRQAGTGKGNTIYF.

The rearrangement uses TRBV6-5 and TRBJ2-3; 8 bases agree with TRBD2. V dropped 0 bases and J dropped 14; count of bases not matched to a gene: 10. The germline V gene encodes CDR1 MNHEY and CDR2 SVGAGI. CDR3 size: 14 residues. The CDR3 DNA is TGTGCCAGCAGTTACTCGTTAGGCCGGGGGGGCCTGTATTTT. This encodes CASSYSLGRGGLYF.

The chain is built from TRBV28 and TRBJ2-1; tentatively, D is TRBD2 (5 bases). V was pared by 3 bases and J by 5 bases, with 14 bases between. Germline V gives CDR1 MDHEN, CDR2 SYDVKM. CDR3 size: 15 residues. The CDR3 nucleotides are TGTGCCAGCAGTTTCGTTCTAGCCAGCAACAATGAGCAGTTCTTC. It codes for CASSFVLASNNEQFF.

This clone appeared a few times. The chain employs TRBV3-1 (or the pseudogene TRBV3-2) and TRBJ2-3; the match to TRBD2 covers 14 bases. The length of the CDR3 is 18 residues. Losses at the gene ends were 1 base for V and 2 bases for J; bases not matched to a gene: 5. Germline-derived CDR1 and CDR2 are LGHDT and YNNKEL (reference sequence). The CDR3 coding sequence is TGTGCCAGCAGCCAAGCGGGGACTAGCGGGGGAGCCACAGATACGCAGTATTTT. It encodes CASSQAGTSGGATDTQYF.

The chain combines TRBV3-1 (or the pseudogene TRBV3-2) with TRBJ2-1; 8 bases map to TRBD1. J was trimmed by 4 bases and V by 0 bases; bases with no gene match: 11. This CDR3 spans 18 amino acids. Per germline, CDR1 LGHDT and CDR2 YNNKEL (reference sequence). CDR3 in DNA: TGTGCCAGCAGCCAAGATGTCCGACAGGGGACGTCGTACAATGAGCAGTTCTTC. Residues: CASSQDVRQGTSYNEQFF.